These T cell receptor beta chains were read from a single sample in a study of shared clonotypes between healthy human individuals. Clones were read by immunoSEQ multiplex PCR, and TCRdb kept only the in-frame ones, dropping some. The sample consists of 550,000 to 750,000 clones, about 91% of them appearing once. Sequencing was carried out using naive CD8+ T cells sorted from blood. The origin of the receptors is a man younger than 40 in good health. Both conserved end residues are part of each CDR3. Rows may omit the clone size; those that give it use once, few, many or a size class.

cdr3_length | v_call | clone_size | cdr3_aa
12 | TRBV28 | . | CASKQRGDEQFF
15 | TRBV27 | . | CASSPGGGQYNEQFF
13 | TRBV11-2 | . | CASSLQHTGELFF
14 | TRBV7-7 | . | CASSPLQQNTEAFF
17 | TRBV7-2 | . | CASSLAGGTRRSDTQYF
15 | TRBV9 | . | CASSRGGRGTDTQYF
13 | TRBV27 | . | CASSLQGAYEQYF
14 | TRBV7-2 | . | CASSPTGGTDTQYF
14 | TRBV6-1 | . | CASSARGSNQPQHF
15 | TRBV14 | . | CASSQDSYSGNTIYF
15 | TRBV5-1 | . | CASSFIAGGPDTQYF
13 | TRBV7-9 | . | CATGTGEQETQYF
14 | TRBV4-1 | . | CASSQVPGYNEQFF
13 | TRBV11-2 | once | CASSLGPNYGYTF
13 | TRBV6-5 | once | CASSDGNSETQYF
13 | TRBV29-1 | once | CSARTGPSGELFF
14 | TRBV13 | . | CASSTGVDGNTIYF
15 | TRBV19 | medium-sized | CASSPKLVGYYEQYF
14 | TRBV30 | . | CAWTLLGQGYTIYF
13 | TRBV28 | . | CASRGDRAYEQYF
15 | TRBV29-1 | once | CSVEDGERETYEQYF
19 | TRBV27 | . | CASSSPSGTSGSVSYEQYF
17 | TRBV19 | . | CASSHDPSGILYNEQFF